This paragraph reports one TCR beta chain. This clone was detected a few times. Its cognate antigen has yet to be identified. Base quality data are lacking; no much larger clone is found one base away. These data originate in a study of cytomegalovirus exposure and HLA in healthy donors (dated 2017 in TCRdb). As for the study more broadly: According to an earlier analysis of several hundred of the donors, 150 million to 200 million T cells yielded roughly 100 million unique TCR beta sequences and 276 Gb of sequence data. An early release that covered roughly 600 HLA-typed donors contained approximately 300 gigabases of sequencing data and 75 million to 100 million unique TCR sequences. Of the 350 to 450 genotyped donors, 70% to 90% were placed in the genetic ancestry cluster associated with self-reported Caucasian donors. The study aimed to test whether cataloging public T cell receptors could reveal signatures of past pathogen exposure. The study profiled the T cell repertoires of 666 subjects by immunosequencing and related them to cytomegalovirus serostatus. Along with the roughly 710-subject first cohort, a separate validation cohort of around 120 different subjects was used. High-throughput TCR immunosequencing, statistical association of individual TCRs with disease status, and machine learning were combined to predict cytomegalovirus infection status. To study patterns of TCR occurrence, a later analysis re-analyzed previously published TCR beta repertoires from several hundred donors and added high-resolution HLA genotyping. Rather than drawing on any new phenotypic data, the later analysis identified candidate immune exposures from TCR beta sequences and the way those sequences occurred across donors. In an earlier analysis of a few hundred of the donors, high-throughput TCR beta sequencing was used to judge whether each TCR beta V gene segment behaved as functional or pseudogenic. Alongside the repertoire data, information on donor age, sex, ethnicity and CMV serostatus was compiled. Genome-wide SNP genotypes for about three fifths of the roughly 700 donors were used in a later genetic analysis, which treated that subset as a discovery cohort. All discovery cohort repertoires had been generated on a single sequencing platform. HLA typing covered class I and class II loci at four-digit resolution. The number of typed donors differed by locus: about 620-640 for A, B, C, DRB1 and DQB1; some 500 for DQA1; 606 for DPA1; and 400 to 480 for DPB1. About 5 DR-DQ haplotypes were handled as single units for association and clustering, since linkage in the cohort was strong. Among about 370 genotyped donors of the cohort, an average of roughly 230,000 unique TCR beta nucleotide sequences was sequenced per donor, of which roughly 17% were non-productive. What the work shows at the level of the full study, not this receptor alone: In a later analysis, some 17,000 TCR beta sequences were associated with specific HLA alleles at a false discovery rate of 0.05. A later genetic analysis reported fewer N-insertions in productive TCRs among donors in an Asian-associated ancestry cluster than the roughly 700-donor mean. In a later genetic analysis, a missense DCLRE1C variant was associated with V-gene and J-gene trimming of TCR beta chains, and the association was replicated in an independent cohort. The 87-base-pair reads could not distinguish some IMGT-functional V segments, including TRBV6-2 and TRBV6-3, so those segments were excluded. A further reported finding was that TCR beta sequences accurately predicted the HLA-A and HLA-B alleles for most subjects in the first cohort. Because HLA typing was unavailable for some donors at each locus, only the typed subset was used in association tests. When HLA alleles, especially DR and DQ, strongly co-occurred, attributing TCR associations to individual alleles was difficult. CMV serostatus was the only immune exposure information available for the cohort. Most TCR sequences were observed very rarely across donors, whereas some public TCRs were present in many individuals. In an earlier analysis of over 550 of the donors, most TCR beta V segments were observed in productive rearrangements about 90% or about 30% of the time, broadly matching IMGT annotations. Linkage disequilibrium might explain the correlated functional status among segregating V segments, but an unknown experimental factor could not be excluded. The classifier was reported to diagnose cytomegalovirus status with high specificity and sensitivity in both the original and validation cohorts. According to a later analysis, TCR association rates differed among HLA loci, with DRB1 alleles showing the most associated TCRs and HLA-C alleles showing the fewest. Only TCR beta chains were sequenced in this cohort, and the absence of alpha or paired-chain data limited detectable features. In vitro tests confirmed that a few of the cytomegalovirus-associated TCR beta chains recognize cytomegalovirus antigens. In a later analysis, most CMV-associated TCR beta chains were found to appear HLA-restricted, with HLA associations seemingly driven largely by CMV exposure. The presence/absence analyses assumed that sequencing depth was roughly uniform across donors, and that assumption may not be true. The authors suggested that the approach could potentially be extended to other disease states and immunological phenotypes. A later analysis found that HLA-associated TCR beta chains were more clonally expanded and had lower generation probabilities than equally common non-associated chains. The earlier analysis of about 600 of the donors excluded approximately 15 rarely observed V segments, including chromosome 9 orphons, because counts were too low. The study listed 150 to 200 TCR beta chains as associated with cytomegalovirus. A later analysis reported that several top co-occurrence clusters appeared linked to parvovirus B19, influenza, CMV and Epstein-Barr virus. The sequencing pipeline was judged likely to have produced a cluster of highly shared sequence variants as a technical artifact.

The cohort comprised fewer than 700 healthy bone marrow donors. At the time of sampling, every cohort member was nominally healthy, though immune exposures that went unrecorded were likely present. The donor was CMV seronegative and was included in the group of 352 seronegative cohort members. Each donor provided a peripheral blood sample, and peripheral blood mononuclear cells were used for TCR beta sequencing. Genomic DNA extraction from the blood cell samples was performed with the Qiagen DNeasy Blood Extraction Kit. The library was produced with the immunoSEQ multiplex PCR assay. For the multiplex PCR, a mixture combining 60 forward primers for TCR Vbeta segments and 13 reverse primers for TCR Jbeta segments was used. The CDR3 region of rearranged TCR beta genes was amplified from genomic DNA with a multiplex PCR assay. The Illumina HiSeq System was used to sequence the amplified TCR beta libraries as 87-base-pair reads. As for the original processing: In a later analysis, roughly 80 million unique TCR beta chains were counted across the 500 to 700 repertoires, and roughly 11 million of these chains were shared by at least two donors. Raw reads were error-corrected and collapsed into unique sequences by a nearest-neighbor algorithm in which closely related sequences were merged to remove PCR and sequencing errors. Alignment of CDR3 sequences to IMGT reference sequences was used to assign V, D and J gene segments. Each retained sequence needed at least a six-nucleotide match to both a V gene segment and a J gene segment. A rearrangement was called productive if the CDR3 had no stop codons and remained in frame with V and J, and every other rearrangement was called non-productive. Following IMGT convention, CDR3 was defined as the stretch from the second conserved V-encoded cysteine up to the conserved J-encoded phenylalanine. The earlier analysis of 587 of the donors excluded any sequence lacking an unambiguous match to a single V gene segment. An earlier analysis of around 600 of the donors classified V segments as functional when productive rearrangements were above 56.7% and as segregating when the standard deviation between donors was above 5%. To diagnose cytomegalovirus status from the catalog of TCR beta chain sequences, a statistical classification framework was built. In a later analysis, V and J genes were assigned by comparing TCR nucleotide sequences against IMGT/GENE-DB human TR gene sequences. Using the TCRdist pipeline, a later analysis assigned CDR3 sequences along with most-parsimonious VDJ recombination scenarios. A later analysis defined each TCR beta chain by its CDR3 amino acid sequence plus V-gene family, and excluded reads lacking a unique V-gene family. A later analysis removed 450 to 600 highly shared, low-generation-probability nucleotide sequences to deal with suspected cross-contamination and a sequencing artifact. In a later analysis, a clonal expansion index was calculated for each public chain from normalized within-repertoire ranks of inferred template counts. Generation probabilities in a later analysis came from a VDJ recombination model fitted to out-of-frame rearrangements, and those results were checked against IGoR. Hypergeometric tests were used in a later analysis to score TCR-TCR, TCR-HLA and TCR-CMV co-occurrence, with a repertoire-size bias correction applied to the TCR pairs. False discovery rates were estimated in a later analysis by permuting HLA or CMV assignments 20 times. In a later analysis, co-occurring TCRs were grouped using DBSCAN, and TCRdist sequence similarity was added for clustering within HLA-allele-positive subsets. Co-occurrence clustering excluded repertoires with fewer than 30,000 or more than 120,000 public chains, plus five with anomalous nucleotide sharing. TCRdb limited this immuneACCESS table to in-frame rearrangements with V and J called. A share of clones is missing; checked studies link under half to unresolved V genes, and the rest is unexplained. D and trimming come from the DNA, and the V and J calls and clone size come from that table. The sample contains over 100,000 clones, roughly 66% of them found a single time. 1.5% of the sample lies in the top ten.

The CDR3 runs 15 residues from the cysteine to the phenylalanine. The DNA shown is the 45-base CDR3, in frame from base 1. V loses 11 bases of germline sequence and J loses 3 bases, and the interval between the two ends is 19 bases. CDR1 MDHEN and CDR2 SYDVKM were looked up in the germline V gene. The clonotype comes from a man between 18 and 35 years old in good health and CMV-seronegative. Recombination connected TRBV28 to TRBJ1-4; a confident D gene designation cannot be given. Sequencing input: PBMCs. The CDR3 protein: CASRRVGAPNEKLFF. The DNA sequence is given as TGTGCCTCCCGTAGGGTGGGAGCTCCTAATGAAAAACTGTTTTTT.